The 30 T cell receptor beta chains listed next were all sequenced from one sample in a study of shared clonotypes between healthy human individuals. Sequencing used immunoSEQ multiplex PCR; TCRdb keeps in-frame clones, though not all of them. The sample shows about 560,000 clones, around three quarters of them seen only once. The sample was PBMCs. Source of these receptors: a woman between 40 and 55 years old in good health. Some clones in this sample may be carry-over from other donors' samples.

The chain links TRBV19 to TRBJ1-1; D is unclear. Per germline, CDR1 LNHDA and CDR2 SQIVND (reference sequence). V lost 6 bases, J lost 2 bases, and 10 bases lay in between. There are 13 residues in the CDR3. The CDR3 spells CASSRQFNTEAFF. The DNA of the CDR3 is TGTGCCAGTAGCAGGCAGTTCAACACTGAAGCTTTCTTT.

The V gene is TRBV5-1, the J gene TRBJ2-5, with TRBD1 matching 11 bases. The DNA end lines up better with TRBJ2-7; the J call may be wrong. The CDR3 sequence is 14 residues long. Germline assignment: CDR1 SGHRS and CDR2 YFSETQ. CDR3 residues: CASSAGQGAGEQYF. The CDR3, as DNA: TGCGCCAGCAGCGCAGGACAGGGGGCTGGCGAGCAGTACTTC.

The chain is built from TRBV7-2 and TRBJ2-1, with 11 bases lining up with TRBD2. There are 17 residues in the CDR3. V shed 5 bases and J 3 bases; nucleotides not matched to a gene: 9. Per the germline V gene, CDR1 is SGHTA and CDR2 is FQGNSA. The CDR3 nucleotides are TGTGCCAGCAGCCCAACTATAGCGGGAGGGGGCTACAATGAGCAGTTCTTC. The encoded protein is CASSPTIAGGGYNEQFF.

This sequence joins TRBV2 and TRBJ2-7; 14 bases agree with TRBD2. With V trimmed by 5 bases and J by 3 bases, 6 bases remained unmatched. This CDR3 region has 16 residues. Germline V gene sequence: CDR1 SNHLY, CDR2 FYNNEI. Here the CDR3 reads CASSIGLAGGSYEQYF. CDR3 nucleotides: TGTGCCAGCAGTATAGGACTAGCGGGAGGTAGCTACGAGCAGTACTTC.

This rearrangement joins TRBV10-3 to TRBJ1-5; D not resolved. V dropped 0 bases and J dropped 2 bases, with 8 bases sitting between them. The germline CDR1 and CDR2 sequences are ENHRY and SYGVKD. The CDR3 loop spans 15 amino acids. The CDR3 DNA reads as TGTGCCATCAGTGAGTCGGGCGGGGGCAATCAGCCCCAGCATTTT. As protein: CAISESGGGNQPQHF.

The chain couples TRBV4-3 to TRBJ2-1, with TRBD2 matching 8 bases. Germline-derived CDR1 and CDR2 are LGHNA and YSLEER. The CDR3 runs to 13 residues. J lost 13 bases, V lost 0 bases, and 5 bases had no gene match. The CDR3 spells CASSQDPGRVQFF. CDR3 coding DNA: TGCGCCAGCAGCCAAGATCCCGGGAGGGTTCAGTTCTTC.

The chain couples TRBV6-1 to TRBJ2-2; 7 bases agree with TRBD1. This CDR3 is built from 16 residues. With V trimmed by 4 bases and J by 1 base, 6 bases remained unmatched. Germline V lookup: CDR1 MNHNS, CDR2 SASEGT. The CDR3 region is CASSVGGIKNTGELFF. The CDR3 DNA follows: TGTGCCAGCAGTGTAGGGGGCATTAAGAACACCGGGGAGCTGTTTTTT.

The chain combines TRBV6-6 with TRBJ2-7; D is possibly TRBD1 (6 bases). The CDR3 has 13 residues. Germline V gene lookup returns CDR1 MNHNY and CDR2 SVGAGI (reference sequence). Deletions cut 2 bases from V and 2 bases from J, with 7 bases between. CDR3 protein: CASSYDRTYEQYF. The CDR3 nucleotides are TGTGCCAGCAGTTACGACAGGACCTACGAGCAGTACTTC.

A remark on this clone: In the same sample, other DNA sequences code for this CDR3. The chain uses TRBV7-3 and TRBJ1-1; D not certain. The length of the CDR3 is 13 residues. The V gene lost 2 bases and the J gene lost 2 bases, with 6 bases spanning the gap. Germline CDR1 and CDR2: SGHTA and FQGTGA. CDR3 DNA: TGTGCCAGCAGCTTAGGGAGAAACACTGAAGCTTTCTTT. Translated, it gives CASSLGRNTEAFF.

The J gene is TRBJ2-1, the V gene TRBV15; 9 bases agree with TRBD2. Germline-derived CDR1 and CDR2 are LNHNV and YYDKDF (reference sequence). The CDR3 spans 14 residues. V shed 5 bases and J 9 bases; nucleotides not matched to a gene: 8. The CDR3, as DNA: TGTGCCACCAGCCGGACTAGCGCCAAGGGTGAGCAGTTCTTC. This codes for CATSRTSAKGEQFF. The full variable domain, completed using reference TRBV15 and TRBJ2-1, is DAMVIQNPRYQVTQFGKPVTLSCSQTLNHNVMYWYQQKSSQAPKLLFHYYDKDFNNEADTPDNFQSRRPNTSFCFLDIRSPGLGDTAMYLCATSRTSAKGEQFFGPGTRLTVL.

The rearrangement uses TRBV28 and TRBJ2-7, with TRBD2 as a possible D gene (6 bases). The CDR3 sequence is 15 residues long. Germline V CDR1 and CDR2: MDHEN, SYDVKM. V was shortened by 8 bases and J by 0 bases, with 17 bases between the two germline ends. CDR3 sequence (DNA): TGTGCCAGCTCAGTTCTGGGAGGTTACTCCTACGAGCAGTACTTC. Protein: CASSVLGGYSYEQYF.

The gene calls are TRBV29-1 and TRBJ2-7, with 15 nucleotides matching TRBD2. Germline V lookup: CDR1 SQVTM, CDR2 ANQGSEA. This CDR3 is 16 amino acids long. The V gene end was trimmed by 1 base and the J gene end by 3 bases; junction bases not matched to a gene: 4. The CDR3 sequence is CSVEGTSGRARYEQYF. As DNA, the CDR3 is TGCAGCGTTGAAGGGACTAGCGGGAGGGCCCGCTACGAGCAGTACTTC.

This clone appeared a few times. The chain couples TRBV2 to TRBJ2-2; 8 nucleotides agree with TRBD2. CDR3 size: 17 residues. With V trimmed by 3 bases and J by 6 bases, 12 bases remained unmatched. The germline gives CDR1 SNHLY, CDR2 FYNNEI. This CDR3 is CASSDRPAGVTSGELFF. In DNA, the CDR3 is TGTGCCAGCAGTGACCGACCAGCGGGAGTAACCTCCGGGGAGCTGTTTTTT.

The V call is TRBV28, the J call TRBJ1-2; no firm D call. Germline CDR1 MDHEN, CDR2 SYDVKM. With 1 base removed from V and 7 bases from J, the gap between germline ends came to 10 bases. The CDR3 has 13 residues. The CDR3 nucleotides read TGTGCCAGCAGTTTATTTATCTCTCCTGGCTACACCTTC. It encodes CASSLFISPGYTF.

The chain joins TRBV13 to TRBJ1-1; D remains unclear. Germline CDR1 reads PRHDT; CDR2 reads FYEKMQ (reference sequence). V lost 5 bases, J lost 3 bases, and 10 bases lay in between. The CDR3 runs to 13 residues. The CDR3 spells CASSPRMYTEAFF. The CDR3 nucleotides are TGTGCCAGCAGCCCCCGGATGTACACTGAAGCTTTCTTT. Based on the CDR3 plus reference TRBV13 and TRBJ1-1, the full variable domain is AAGVIQSPRHLIKEKRETATLKCYPIPRHDTVYWYQQGPGQDPQFLISFYEKMQSDKGSIPDRFSAQQFSDYHSELNMSSLELGDSALYFCASSPRMYTEAFFGQGTRLTVV.

This clone was observed a handful of times. The chain recombines TRBV30 with TRBJ1-5, with D possibly TRBD1 on 5 matching bases. The germline V gene has CDR1 GTSNPN and CDR2 SVGIG (reference sequence). V lost 6 bases, J lost 2 bases, and 8 bases lay in between. This CDR3 region has 12 residues. The CDR3 reads CACGRGNQPQHF. The CDR3 DNA sequence: TGTGCCTGTGGCAGGGGCAATCAGCCCCAGCATTTT. Variable domain in full (rest from reference TRBV30 and TRBJ1-5): SQTIHQWPATLVQPVGSPLSLECTVEGTSNPNLYWYRQAAGRGLQLLFYSVGIGQISSEVPQNLSASRPQDRQFILSSKKLLLSDSGFYLCACGRGNQPQHFGDGTRLSIL.

V gene TRBV2 combines with J gene TRBJ1-1; 8 bases agree with TRBD1. Trimming removed 1 base from V and 4 bases from J; junction bases left unmatched: 5. This CDR3 is 15 amino acids long. Germline assignment: CDR1 SNHLY and CDR2 FYNNEI. CDR3 residues: CASSEGRGRSTEAFF. The CDR3 nucleotides read TGTGCCAGCAGTGAAGGCAGGGGGCGCAGCACTGAAGCTTTCTTT. Variable domain in full (rest from reference TRBV2 and TRBJ1-1): EPEVTQTPSHQVTQMGQEVILRCVPISNHLYFYWYRQILGQKVEFLVSFYNNEISEKSEIFDDQFSVERPDGSNFTLKIRSTKLEDSAMYFCASSEGRGRSTEAFFGQGTRLTVV.

Regarding this clone: This same CDR3 is encoded by further DNA sequences in the sample. This chain joins TRBV5-1 and TRBJ2-7, with 9 bases aligning to TRBD1. Germline lookup yields CDR1 SGHRS and CDR2 YFSETQ. V trimming: 2 bases; J trimming: 3 bases; junction bases outside the gene matches: 3. The CDR3 runs 14 residues. The CDR3 DNA is TGCGCCAGCAGCTTCGGGACAGGGAGCTACGAGCAGTACTTC. It specifies CASSFGTGSYEQYF.

The chain uses TRBV14 and TRBJ2-3, with D hard to call. There are 13 residues in the CDR3. Trimming removed 0 bases at V and 6 bases at J, with 7 bases between. The germline gives CDR1 SGHDN, CDR2 FVKESK. CDR3 nucleotide sequence: TGTGCCAGCAGCCAAGAGGGTTGGGATACGCAGTATTTT. Translated: CASSQEGWDTQYF.

The chain joins TRBV15 to TRBJ1-1; no clear D gene. Trimming stripped 7 bases from V and 6 bases from J, with 21 bases between. The CDR3 sequence is 15 residues long. From germline, CDR1 is LNHNV and CDR2 YYDKDF (reference sequence). The chain's CDR3 is CATKIVPGMPPEAFF. The CDR3, as DNA: TGTGCCACCAAGATTGTTCCAGGAATGCCACCTGAAGCTTTCTTT.

V is TRBV6-4 and J is TRBJ2-5; D may correspond to TRBD1 or TRBD2 (5 bases each). Looked up from germline, CDR1 is MRHNA and CDR2 is SNTAGT. This CDR3 spans 13 amino acids. V lost 4 bases and J lost 1, with 7 bases in between. The CDR3 bases are TGTGCCAGCAGTGGAGGGACCCAAGAGACCCAGTACTTC. Translated: CASSGGTQETQYF.

The chain combines TRBV6-5 with TRBJ2-6, with a possible D match to TRBD2 (6 bases). CDR3 length: 16 residues. Germline V gene data show CDR1 as MNHEY and CDR2 as SVGAGI. V was clipped by 2 bases and J by 0 bases, with 8 bases between them. This CDR3 is CASSYTGVSGANVLTF. CDR3 nucleotide sequence: TGTGCCAGCAGTTACACGGGAGTCTCTGGGGCCAACGTCCTGACTTTC.

The chain employs TRBV27 and TRBJ2-1, with a tentative D call TRBD2 (5 bases). This CDR3 region has 16 residues. CDR1 is MNHEY and CDR2 is SMNVEV in the germline V gene (reference sequence). Trimming removed 5 bases at V and 4 bases at J, with 18 bases between. For the CDR3, the DNA is TGTGCCAGCAGTCCCTTGGGCGCGGGCCGATACAATGAGCAGTTCTTC. Protein: CASSPLGAGRYNEQFF.

This clone appeared once. The chain couples TRBV6-1 to TRBJ1-1, with a tentative D call TRBD1 (5 bases). V lost 0 bases and J 2 bases, leaving 19 bases between the germline ends. The CDR3 has 18 amino acids. Germline V gene sequence: CDR1 MNHNS, CDR2 SASEGT. The CDR3 DNA reads TGTGCCAGCAGTGAAGCTGGCTGGGGCAGGGTCGGTAACACTGAAGCTTTCTTT. Translated, it gives CASSEAGWGRVGNTEAFF.

This chain uses TRBV2 with TRBJ2-1; no clear D. The CDR3 is 12 amino acids. The V end lost 4 bases, the J end lost 4 bases, and 5 bases lay between the germline ends. Germline V CDR1 and CDR2: SNHLY, FYNNEI. Written as DNA, the CDR3 is TGTGCCAGCAGTGTAGAATACAATGAGCAGTTCTTC. This sequence encodes CASSVEYNEQFF.

Many counts were recorded for this clone. Within the sample, other DNA sequences also encode this same CDR3. The chain joins TRBV7-9 to TRBJ1-3; D is possibly TRBD1 (6 bases). Trimming removed 4 bases at V and 0 bases at J, with 13 bases between. CDR3 length: 16 amino acids. Germline lookup yields CDR1 SEHNR and CDR2 FQNEAQ (reference sequence). CDR3 protein: CASSSGAGTSGNTIYF. CDR3 nucleotide sequence: TGTGCCAGCAGCTCAGGGGCAGGGACCTCTGGAAACACCATATATTTT.

This chain links TRBV4-1 with TRBJ2-4; unclear D gene. Germline V gene lookup returns CDR1 MGHRA and CDR2 YSYEKL. V gave up 0 bases and J gave up 7 bases, with 4 bases separating them. This CDR3 contains 12 residues. CDR3 coding DNA: TGCGCCAGCAGCCAAGATTTGAACATTCAGTACTTC. Its translation is CASSQDLNIQYF.

The chain links TRBV10-2 to TRBJ2-3, with no clear D. Germline V CDR1 and CDR2: WSHSY, SAAADI. V was trimmed by 0 bases and J by 3 bases, leaving 4 bases between them. CDR3 length equals 13 residues. The CDR3 spells CASSESETDTQYF. The CDR3 bases are TGCGCCAGCAGTGAGTCGGAAACAGATACGCAGTATTTT.

This clone has ten or more counts. The J gene is TRBJ2-5, the V gene TRBV9; 16 bases fit TRBD2. The germline V gene encodes CDR1 SGDLS and CDR2 YYNGEE. J gave up 5 bases and V 3 bases, and 4 bases lay outside the gene matches. The CDR3 runs 16 residues. The CDR3 loop reads CASSERGLAGGETQYF. The CDR3 DNA follows: TGTGCCAGCAGCGAGAGGGGACTAGCGGGAGGGGAGACCCAGTACTTC.

CDR3 amino acids: CAWSVTGPYNSPLHF. The CDR3 bases are TGTGCCTGGAGTGTAACGGGGCCGTATAATTCACCCCTCCACTTT. This chain joins TRBV30 and TRBJ1-6, with D possibly TRBD1 on 5 matching bases. V lost 0 bases and J lost 4, with 10 bases in between. The CDR3 is made up of 15 amino acids. Germline V gives CDR1 GTSNPN, CDR2 SVGIG (reference sequence).